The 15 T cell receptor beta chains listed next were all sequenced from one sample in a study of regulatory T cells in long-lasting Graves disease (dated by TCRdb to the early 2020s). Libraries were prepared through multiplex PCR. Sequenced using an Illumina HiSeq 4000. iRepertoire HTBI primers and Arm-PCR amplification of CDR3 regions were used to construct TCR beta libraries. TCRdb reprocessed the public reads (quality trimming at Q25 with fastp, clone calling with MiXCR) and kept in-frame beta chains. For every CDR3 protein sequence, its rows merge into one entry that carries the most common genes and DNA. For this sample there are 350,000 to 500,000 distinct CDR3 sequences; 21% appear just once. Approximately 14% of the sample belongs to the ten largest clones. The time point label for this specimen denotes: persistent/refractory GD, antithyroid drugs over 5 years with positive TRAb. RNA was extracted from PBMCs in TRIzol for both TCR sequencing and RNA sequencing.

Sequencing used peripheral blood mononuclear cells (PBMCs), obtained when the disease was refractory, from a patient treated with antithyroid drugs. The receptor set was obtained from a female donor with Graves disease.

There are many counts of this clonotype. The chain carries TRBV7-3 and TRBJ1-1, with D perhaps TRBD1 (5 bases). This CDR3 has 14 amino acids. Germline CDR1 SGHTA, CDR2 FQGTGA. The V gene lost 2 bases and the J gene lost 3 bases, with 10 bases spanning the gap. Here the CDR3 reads CASSLGGADTEAFF. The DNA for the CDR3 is TGTGCCAGCAGCTTAGGGGGAGCGGACACTGAAGCTTTCTTT.

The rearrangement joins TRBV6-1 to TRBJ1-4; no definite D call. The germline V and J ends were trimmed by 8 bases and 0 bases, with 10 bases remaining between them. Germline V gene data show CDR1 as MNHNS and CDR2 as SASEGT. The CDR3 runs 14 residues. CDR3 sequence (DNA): TGTGCCAGCGGCTACGGTGCAACTAATGAAAAACTGTTTTTT. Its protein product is CASGYGATNEKLFF.

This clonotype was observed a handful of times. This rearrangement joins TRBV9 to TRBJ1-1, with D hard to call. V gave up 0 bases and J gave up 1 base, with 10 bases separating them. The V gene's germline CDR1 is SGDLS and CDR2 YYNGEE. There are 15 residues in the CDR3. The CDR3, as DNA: TGTGCCAGCAGCGTAGAACCAAGCGGGAACACTGAAGCTTTCTTT. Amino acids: CASSVEPSGNTEAFF.

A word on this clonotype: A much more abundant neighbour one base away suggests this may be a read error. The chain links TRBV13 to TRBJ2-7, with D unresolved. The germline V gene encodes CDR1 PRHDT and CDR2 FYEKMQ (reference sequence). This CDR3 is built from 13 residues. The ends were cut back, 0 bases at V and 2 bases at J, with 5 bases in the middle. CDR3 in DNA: TGTGCCAGCAGCTTAGGGACAACCTACGAGCAGTACTTC. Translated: CASSLGTTYEQYF.

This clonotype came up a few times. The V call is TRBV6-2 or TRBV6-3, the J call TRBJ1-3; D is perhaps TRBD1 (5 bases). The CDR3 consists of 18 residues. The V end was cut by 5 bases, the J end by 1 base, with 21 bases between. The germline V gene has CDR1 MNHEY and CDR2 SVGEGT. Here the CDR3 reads CASSEKIGPNRSGNTIYF. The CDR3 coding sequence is TGTGCCAGCAGTGAAAAAATCGGGCCGAACAGGTCTGGAAACACCATATATTTT.

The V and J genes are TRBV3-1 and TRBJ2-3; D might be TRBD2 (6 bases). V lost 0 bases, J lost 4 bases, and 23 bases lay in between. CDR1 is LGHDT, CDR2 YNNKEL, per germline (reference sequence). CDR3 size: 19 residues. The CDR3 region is CASSQDWVGSFDAADTQYF. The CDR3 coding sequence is TGTGCCAGCAGCCAAGATTGGGTCGGGAGCTTTGATGCGGCAGATACGCAGTATTTT.

The CDR3 nucleotides are TGCAGTGCTAGAGGTGGGCAAGGAAAGACCCAGTACTTC. This gives the protein CSARGGQGKTQYF. The chain has TRBV20-1 and TRBJ2-5; D remains unclear. This CDR3 has 13 amino acids. The V gene lost 1 base and the J gene lost 6 bases, with 12 bases spanning the gap. Germline V lookup: CDR1 DFQATT, CDR2 SNEGSKA (reference sequence).

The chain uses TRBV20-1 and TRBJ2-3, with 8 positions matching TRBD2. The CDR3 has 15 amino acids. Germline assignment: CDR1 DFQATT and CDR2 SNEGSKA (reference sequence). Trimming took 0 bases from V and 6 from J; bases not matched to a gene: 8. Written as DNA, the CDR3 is TGCAGTGCTAGAGATCCAGCGGGAGCGGGTGATACGCAGTATTTT. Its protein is CSARDPAGAGDTQYF.

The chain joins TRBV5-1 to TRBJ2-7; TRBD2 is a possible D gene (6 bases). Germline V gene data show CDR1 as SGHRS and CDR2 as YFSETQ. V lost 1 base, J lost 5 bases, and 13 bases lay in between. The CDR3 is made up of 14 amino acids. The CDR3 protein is CASSLQDGGDEQYF. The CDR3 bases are TGCGCCAGCAGCTTGCAGGACGGAGGGGACGAGCAGTACTTC.

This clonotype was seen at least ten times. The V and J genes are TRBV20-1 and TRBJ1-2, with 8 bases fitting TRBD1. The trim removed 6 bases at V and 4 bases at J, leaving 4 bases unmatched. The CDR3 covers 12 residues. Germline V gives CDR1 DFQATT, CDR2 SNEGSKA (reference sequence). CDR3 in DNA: TGCAGTGCCAAGGACAGGGCCTATGGCTACACCTTC. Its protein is CSAKDRAYGYTF.

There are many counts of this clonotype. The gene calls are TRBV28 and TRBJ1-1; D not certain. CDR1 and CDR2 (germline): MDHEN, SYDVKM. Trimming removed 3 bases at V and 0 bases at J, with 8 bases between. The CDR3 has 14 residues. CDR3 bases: TGTGCCAGCAGTTTGCCCGAAATGAACACTGAAGCTTTCTTT. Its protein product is CASSLPEMNTEAFF. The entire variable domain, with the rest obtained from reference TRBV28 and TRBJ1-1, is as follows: DVKVTQSSRYLVKRTGEKVFLECVQDMDHENMFWYRQDPGLGLRLIYFSYDVKMKEKGDIPEGYSVSREKKERFSLILESASTNQTSMYLCASSLPEMNTEAFFGQGTRLTVV.

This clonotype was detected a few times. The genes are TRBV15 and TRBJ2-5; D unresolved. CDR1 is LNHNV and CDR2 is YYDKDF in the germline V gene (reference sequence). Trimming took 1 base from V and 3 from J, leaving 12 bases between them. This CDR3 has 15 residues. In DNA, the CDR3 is TGTGCCACCAGCAGAGTGGGGTTAGGTGAAGAGACCCAGTACTTC. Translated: CATSRVGLGEETQYF.

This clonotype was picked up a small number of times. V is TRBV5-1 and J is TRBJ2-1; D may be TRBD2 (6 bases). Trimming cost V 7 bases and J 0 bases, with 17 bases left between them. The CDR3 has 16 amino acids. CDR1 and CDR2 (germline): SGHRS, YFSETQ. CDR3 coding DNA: TGCGCCAGCTACTTGGGGACTTGGAGCTCCTACAATGAGCAGTTCTTC. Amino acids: CASYLGTWSSYNEQFF.

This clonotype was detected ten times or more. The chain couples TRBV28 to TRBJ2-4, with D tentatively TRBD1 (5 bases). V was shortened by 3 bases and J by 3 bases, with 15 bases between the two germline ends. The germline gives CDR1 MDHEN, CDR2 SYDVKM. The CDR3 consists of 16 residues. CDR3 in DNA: TGTGCCAGCAGTTTGGGGCCCGCTGGGGACAAAAACATTCAGTACTTC. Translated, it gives CASSLGPAGDKNIQYF.

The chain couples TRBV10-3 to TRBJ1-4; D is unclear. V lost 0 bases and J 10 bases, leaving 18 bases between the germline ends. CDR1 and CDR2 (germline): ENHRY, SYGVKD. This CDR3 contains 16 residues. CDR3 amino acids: CAISESASLLGVKLFF. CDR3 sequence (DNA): TGTGCCATCAGTGAGTCGGCCAGTCTCCTCGGGGTAAAACTGTTTTTT.